The 16 T cell receptor beta chains in this list originate from one sample, sequenced in a study of T-cell reconstitution after alpha-beta-depleted transplantation in children. Molecular barcoding with unique molecular identifiers was used for the TCRbeta library. TCRdb independently ran MiXCR on the PCR reads; one entry per CDR3 protein. The table records about 510,000 distinct CDR3 sequences, over 9.5% of them present only once. Sequences were derived from PBMCs, mostly from graft donor cells, sampled 180 days after TCRalphabeta/CD19-depleted stem cell transplant. All receptors derive from a female patient between 2 and 15 years old who had a stem cell transplant for aplastic anemia, so the T cells may come from the graft donor.

This clonotype was recorded many times. The chain joins TRBV28 to TRBJ2-1; a weak D match, TRBD2 (6 bases). V was pared by 2 bases and J by 5 bases, with 7 bases between. There are 13 residues in the CDR3. In germline, CDR1 is MDHEN, CDR2 SYDVKM. The CDR3 is CASSLPGDNEQFF. The CDR3 bases are TGTGCCAGCAGTTTACCGGGGGACAATGAGCAGTTCTTC.

The gene calls are TRBV28 and TRBJ1-1, with a possible D match to TRBD1 (5 bases). The CDR3 sequence is 15 residues long. Germline values: CDR1 MDHEN, CDR2 SYDVKM. With 3 bases removed from V and 6 bases from J, the gap between germline ends came to 17 bases. CDR3 bases: TGTGCCAGCAGTTTGGAGACAGTCCCTTCACCTGAAGCTTTCTTT. Protein: CASSLETVPSPEAFF.

At least ten counts were recorded for this clonotype. The J gene is TRBJ2-5, the V gene TRBV7-3, with TRBD1 matching over 8 bases. The trim removed 5 bases at V and 4 bases at J, leaving 12 bases unmatched. Germline V CDR1 and CDR2: SGHTA, FQGTGA. There are 16 residues in the CDR3. The CDR3 here is CASSLAGTGSGETQYF. For the CDR3, the DNA is TGTGCCAGCAGCCTCGCCGGGACAGGCTCGGGAGAGACCCAGTACTTC.

This clonotype has a handful of counts. This sequence joins TRBV5-1 and TRBJ2-2; 10 bases line up with TRBD1. V shed 4 bases, J shed 0 bases, and the junction held 18 bases outside the gene matches. From germline, CDR1 is SGHRS and CDR2 YFSETQ. The CDR3 length is 21 residues. DNA for the CDR3: TGCGCCAGCAGCAGATTTGTCCGGGACAGGGGCCTCCTAGCGAACACCGGGGAGCTGTTTTTT. Protein sequence: CASSRFVRDRGLLANTGELFF. The full variable domain, completed using reference TRBV5-1 and TRBJ2-2, is KAGVTQTPRYLIKTRGQQVTLSCSPISGHRSVSWYQQTPGQGLQFLFEYFSETQRNKGNFPGRFSGRQFSNSRSEMNVSTLELGDSALYLCASSRFVRDRGLLANTGELFFGEGSRLTVL.

V is TRBV20-1 and J is TRBJ2-6, with D perhaps TRBD1 (6 bases). Germline assignment: CDR1 DFQATT and CDR2 SNEGSKA (reference sequence). The CDR3 is made up of 21 amino acids. V lost 1 base, J lost 0 bases, and 25 bases lay in between. This CDR3 is CSARGQREGRGPTSGANVLTF. In DNA form, the CDR3 reads TGCAGTGCTAGAGGACAACGTGAGGGCAGGGGCCCTACCTCTGGGGCCAACGTCCTGACTTTC.

V usage is TRBV11-2 and J usage is TRBJ2-3, with D possibly being TRBD1 (5 bases). The CDR3 loop spans 17 amino acids. Trimming took off 0 bases at V and 1 base at J, with 14 bases between the two ends. Germline V gene lookup returns CDR1 SGHAT and CDR2 FQNNGV. The CDR3 reads CASSLELSRVGTDTQYF. The CDR3 region has the DNA TGTGCCAGCAGCTTAGAACTTTCCAGGGTGGGCACAGATACGCAGTATTTT.

The chain employs TRBV6-1 and TRBJ2-1, with a weak D call TRBD2 (5 bases). This CDR3 has 15 residues. Germline V gene data show CDR1 as MNHNS and CDR2 as SASEGT. V was trimmed by 6 bases and J by 2 bases, leaving 14 bases between them. The CDR3 spells CASRFDGVAYNEQFF. The CDR3 nucleotides read TGTGCCAGCAGGTTCGACGGGGTAGCCTACAATGAGCAGTTCTTC.

This clonotype was seen more than once but under ten times. V usage is TRBV15 and J usage is TRBJ1-4; no clear D gene. Germline V gives CDR1 LNHNV, CDR2 YYDKDF (reference sequence). Trimming took 5 bases from V and 8 from J, leaving 18 bases between them. The CDR3 has 15 residues. CDR3 loop: CATSPGGVRSEKLFF. Written as DNA, the CDR3 is TGTGCCACCAGCCCAGGCGGGGTACGGAGCGAAAAACTGTTTTTT. The full variable domain, with the rest looked up from reference TRBV15 and TRBJ1-4, is DAMVIQNPRYQVTQFGKPVTLSCSQTLNHNVMYWYQQKSSQAPKLLFHYYDKDFNNEADTPDNFQSRRPNTSFCFLDIRSPGLGDTAMYLCATSPGGVRSEKLFFGSGTQLSVL.

This chain links TRBV2 with TRBJ2-5, with a tentative D call TRBD2 (6 bases). V lost 10 bases, J lost 4 bases, and 13 bases lay in between. The CDR3 loop spans 12 amino acids. CDR1 is SNHLY and CDR2 is FYNNEI in the germline V gene. The CDR3 spells CATWDGGETQYF. For the CDR3, the DNA is TGTGCCACGTGGGACGGGGGAGAGACCCAGTACTTC.

This clonotype has a handful of counts. The chain couples TRBV5-1 to TRBJ1-3; D gene unclear. This CDR3 has 16 residues. Germline loops: CDR1 SGHRS, CDR2 YFSETQ. Trimming took off 0 bases at V and 0 bases at J, with 10 bases between the two ends. The CDR3 region is CASSLGSPNSGNTIYF. CDR3 coding DNA: TGCGCCAGCAGCTTGGGCTCCCCGAACTCTGGAAACACCATATATTTT.

The chain carries TRBV7-2 and TRBJ2-3, with 10 nucleotides matching TRBD2. Germline assignment: CDR1 SGHTA and CDR2 FQGNSA. The V and J ends lost 0 bases and 0 bases, in that order; junction bases with no gene match: 6. The CDR3 contains 18 residues. The CDR3 reads CASSLAPAGGTSTDTQYF. CDR3 bases: TGTGCCAGCAGCTTAGCTCCAGCGGGAGGGACTAGCACAGATACGCAGTATTTT.

This clonotype has just a few counts. The rearrangement uses TRBV28 and TRBJ2-6; the D gene could be TRBD1 or TRBD2 (5 bases each). CDR3 size: 16 residues. Trimming left V 2 bases short and J 3 bases short, with 11 bases between. Germline V gene lookup returns CDR1 MDHEN and CDR2 SYDVKM. CDR3 region: CASSLPGTVGANVLTF. The CDR3 coding sequence is TGTGCCAGCAGTTTACCCGGGACGGTTGGGGCCAACGTCCTGACTTTC.

As concerns this clonotype: Given a much more abundant clone one base away, this may be a read error. V gene TRBV15 combines with J gene TRBJ2-7; D unclear. The CDR3 length is 14 residues. Trimming removed 4 bases from V and 4 bases from J, with 14 bases in between. Germline CDR1 is LNHNV and CDR2 is YYDKDF (reference sequence). CDR3 sequence (DNA): TGTGCCACCAGCATACCCGGGTCGCCGTACGAGCAGTACTTC. Amino acid sequence: CATSIPGSPYEQYF.

The chain links TRBV4-3 to TRBJ1-5; 12 bases align to TRBD1. Trimming took 8 bases from V and 2 from J; bases not matched to a gene: 4. The CDR3 has 15 residues. Germline CDR1 and CDR2: LGHNA and YSLEER. The CDR3 DNA is TGCGCCAGCGGGGACAGGGGGCTCGGCAATCAGCCCCAGCATTTT. Protein product: CASGDRGLGNQPQHF.

This clonotype showed up just a few times. The chain couples TRBV28 to TRBJ1-5; D is uncertain. Trimming removed 7 bases from V and 0 bases from J, with 10 bases in between. There are 14 residues in the CDR3. Germline CDR1 and CDR2: MDHEN and SYDVKM. CDR3 residues: CASITVYSNQPQHF. DNA of the CDR3: TGTGCCAGCATTACGGTGTATAGCAATCAGCCCCAGCATTTT.

V is TRBV9 and J is TRBJ2-5, with D hard to call. Looked up from germline, CDR1 is SGDLS and CDR2 is YYNGEE. V was pared by 0 bases and J by 5 bases, with 14 bases between. The CDR3 is 15 amino acids. The CDR3 spells CASSVDRTGRETQYF. The CDR3 DNA sequence: TGTGCCAGCAGCGTAGATAGAACGGGTCGGGAGACCCAGTACTTC.